The following is a T cell receptor beta chain sequence with its context. Antigen unknown. CDR3 length: 15 amino acids. Per germline, CDR1 MNHEY and CDR2 SVGAGI. V was clipped by 5 bases and J by 3 bases; unmatched bases: 8. The data are from a study of T cell responses to AZD1222 COVID-19 vaccine. Study-wide findings and caveats: Unmutated variant regions are reportedly targeted by nearly half of spike-specific TCRs. Repertoires were collected only later (after the peak T cell response had occurred). Clonal diversity may have been underestimated, and the donors were mostly white British, with more females than males. Among vaccine-associated CD4 TCRs, coverage spanned spike, with dominance at 160-218 and 743-854.

Clones were read by immunoSEQ multiplex PCR, and TCRdb kept only the in-frame ones, dropping some. Of more than 85,000 clones in the sample, roughly nine tenths are singletons; the top ten hold 35% to 50%. This receptor was taken from an adult who received the AZD1222 COVID-19 vaccine. This sequence joins TRBV6-5 and TRBJ2-7; 9 bases fit TRBD1. The sample here was peripheral blood, taken 28 days after the second AZD1222 dose. In DNA, the CDR3 is TGTGCCAGCAGTATAGGACAGGGGAAAAGCTACGAGCAGTACTTC. It codes for CASSIGQGKSYEQYF.